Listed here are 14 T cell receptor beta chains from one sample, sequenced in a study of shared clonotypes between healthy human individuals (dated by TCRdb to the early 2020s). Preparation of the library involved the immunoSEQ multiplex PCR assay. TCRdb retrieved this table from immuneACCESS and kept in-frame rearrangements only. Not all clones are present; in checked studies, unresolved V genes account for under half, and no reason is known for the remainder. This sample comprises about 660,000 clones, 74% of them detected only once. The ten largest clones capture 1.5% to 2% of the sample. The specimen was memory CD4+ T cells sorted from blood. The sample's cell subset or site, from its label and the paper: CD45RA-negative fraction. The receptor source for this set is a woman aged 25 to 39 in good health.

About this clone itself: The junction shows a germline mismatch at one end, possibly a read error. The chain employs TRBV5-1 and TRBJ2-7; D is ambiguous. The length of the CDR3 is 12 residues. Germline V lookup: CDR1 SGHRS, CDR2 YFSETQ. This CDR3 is CASSLSNGPRSF. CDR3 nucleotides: TGCGCCAGCAGCTTGTCGAACGGGCCCCGTAGCTTC. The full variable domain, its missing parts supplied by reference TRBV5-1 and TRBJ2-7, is KAGVTQTPRYLIKTRGQQVTLSCSPISGHRSVSWYQQTPGQGLQFLFEYFSETQRNKGNFPGRFSGRQFSNSRSEMNVSTLELGDSALYLCASSLSNGPRSFGPGTRLTVT.

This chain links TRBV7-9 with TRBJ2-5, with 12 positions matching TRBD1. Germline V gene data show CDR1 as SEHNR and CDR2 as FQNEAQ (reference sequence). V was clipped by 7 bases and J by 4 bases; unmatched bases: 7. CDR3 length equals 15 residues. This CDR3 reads CASTVGQGARETQYF. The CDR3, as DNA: TGTGCCAGCACGGTGGGACAGGGGGCGCGAGAGACCCAGTACTTC.

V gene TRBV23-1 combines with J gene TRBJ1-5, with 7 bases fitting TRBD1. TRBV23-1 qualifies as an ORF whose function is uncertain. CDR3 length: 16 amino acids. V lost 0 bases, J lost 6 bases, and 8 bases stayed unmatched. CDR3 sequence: CASSQSGTGDTQPQHF. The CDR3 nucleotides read TGCGCCAGCAGTCAATCCGGAACAGGGGATACTCAGCCCCAGCATTTT.

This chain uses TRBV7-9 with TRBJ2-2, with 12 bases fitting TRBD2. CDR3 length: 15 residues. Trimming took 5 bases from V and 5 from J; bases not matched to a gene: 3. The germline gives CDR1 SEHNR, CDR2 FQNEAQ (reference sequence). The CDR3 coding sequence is TGTGCCAGCAGCCGACTAGCGGGAGAAACCGGGGAGCTGTTTTTT. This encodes CASSRLAGETGELFF.

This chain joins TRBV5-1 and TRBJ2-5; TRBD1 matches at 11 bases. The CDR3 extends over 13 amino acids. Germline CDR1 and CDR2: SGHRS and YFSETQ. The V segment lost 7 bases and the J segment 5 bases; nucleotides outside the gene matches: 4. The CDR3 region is CASADRGRETQYF. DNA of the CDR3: TGCGCCAGCGCGGACAGGGGGCGGGAGACCCAGTACTTC. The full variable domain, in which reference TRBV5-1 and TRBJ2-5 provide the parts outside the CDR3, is KAGVTQTPRYLIKTRGQQVTLSCSPISGHRSVSWYQQTPGQGLQFLFEYFSETQRNKGNFPGRFSGRQFSNSRSEMNVSTLELGDSALYLCASADRGRETQYFGPGTRLLVL.

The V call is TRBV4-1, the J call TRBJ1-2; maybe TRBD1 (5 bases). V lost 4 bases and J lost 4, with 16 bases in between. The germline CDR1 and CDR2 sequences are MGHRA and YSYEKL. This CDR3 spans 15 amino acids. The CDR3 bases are TGCGCCAGCAGCCCCCCTGCCAGGGTAGGCTATGGCTACACCTTC. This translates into CASSPPARVGYGYTF.

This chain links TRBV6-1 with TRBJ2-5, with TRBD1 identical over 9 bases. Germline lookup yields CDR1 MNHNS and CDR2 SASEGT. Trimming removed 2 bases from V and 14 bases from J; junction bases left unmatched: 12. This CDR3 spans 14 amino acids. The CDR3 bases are TGTGCCAGCAGTGAATTTTCCCTCGGACAGGGGCAATACTTC. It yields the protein CASSEFSLGQGQYF.

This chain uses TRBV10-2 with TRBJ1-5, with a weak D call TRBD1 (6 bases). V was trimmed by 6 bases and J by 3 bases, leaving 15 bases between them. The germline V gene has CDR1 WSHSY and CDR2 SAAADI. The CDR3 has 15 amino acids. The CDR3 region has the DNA TGCGCCAGCAGAGAGGAGGGGGGGTTCAATCAGCCCCAGCATTTT. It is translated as CASREEGGFNQPQHF.

This chain's CDR3 is CASSSGDYRTSTDTQYF. The CDR3 bases are TGTGCCAGCAGCTCAGGGGACTATCGGACTAGCACAGATACGCAGTATTTT. The J gene is TRBJ2-3, the V gene TRBV11-3; TRBD2 is a possible D gene (7 bases). Between the trimmed V and J ends, which lost 4 bases and 0 bases, there was a span of 17 bases. This CDR3 has 17 residues. Germline values: CDR1 SGHNT, CDR2 YENEEA.

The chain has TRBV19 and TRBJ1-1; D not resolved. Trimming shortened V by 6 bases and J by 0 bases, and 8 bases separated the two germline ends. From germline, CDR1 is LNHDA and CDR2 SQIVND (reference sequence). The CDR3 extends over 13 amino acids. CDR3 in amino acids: CASRPQMNTEAFF. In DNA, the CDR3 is TGTGCCAGTAGGCCGCAGATGAACACTGAAGCTTTCTTT.

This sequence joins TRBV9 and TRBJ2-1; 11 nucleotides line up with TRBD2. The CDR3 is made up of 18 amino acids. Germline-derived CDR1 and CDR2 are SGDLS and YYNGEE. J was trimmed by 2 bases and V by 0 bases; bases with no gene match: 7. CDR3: CASSVDPSGRTTYNEQFF. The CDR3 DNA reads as TGTGCCAGCAGCGTAGACCCTAGCGGGAGGACCACCTACAATGAGCAGTTCTTC.

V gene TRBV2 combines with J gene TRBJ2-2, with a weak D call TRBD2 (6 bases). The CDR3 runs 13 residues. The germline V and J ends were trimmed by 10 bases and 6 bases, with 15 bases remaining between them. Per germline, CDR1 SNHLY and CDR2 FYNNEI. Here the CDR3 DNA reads TGTGCCATACGACTCAAGCGGGCCGGGGAGCTGTTTTTT. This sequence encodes CAIRLKRAGELFF.

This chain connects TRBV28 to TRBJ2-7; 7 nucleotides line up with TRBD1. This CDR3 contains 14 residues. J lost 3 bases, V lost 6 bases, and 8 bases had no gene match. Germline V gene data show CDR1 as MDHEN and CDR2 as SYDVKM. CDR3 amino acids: CASRPGQQFYEQYF. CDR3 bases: TGTGCCAGCAGGCCGGGACAGCAATTCTACGAGCAGTACTTC.

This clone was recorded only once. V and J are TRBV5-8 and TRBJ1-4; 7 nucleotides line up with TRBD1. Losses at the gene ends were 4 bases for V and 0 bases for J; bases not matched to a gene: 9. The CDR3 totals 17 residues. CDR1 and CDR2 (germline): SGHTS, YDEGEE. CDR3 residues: CASSQRTGSTTNEKLFF. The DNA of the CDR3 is TGTGCCAGCAGCCAGAGGACAGGCTCGACAACTAATGAAAAACTGTTTTTT.